This T cell receptor (beta chain) was retrieved from a study of OX40 agonist ivuxolimab in advanced cancers. Study summary: The dose of intravenous ivuxolimab that patients received every 2 weeks ranged from 0.01 to 10 mg/kg.

At baseline, cycle 4 day 1, and cycle 7 day 1, blood was sampled. This clone turned up a few times. TCRdb's table, derived via immunoSEQ multiplex PCR, lists solely in-frame clones and lacks some. The sample shows about 28,000 clones, roughly 83% of them seen only once. The length of the CDR3 is 15 residues. The V gene's germline CDR1 is SNHLY and CDR2 FYNNEI. Trimming cost V 3 bases and J 2 bases, with 13 bases left between them. Sequences were derived from CD4+ or CD8+ T cells sorted from blood, sampled in a trial of the OX40 agonist ivuxolimab. The receptor was isolated from an adult with an advanced solid tumor such as melanoma, head and neck, liver or kidney cancer. The J gene is TRBJ1-1, the V gene TRBV2, with D maybe TRBD1 (6 bases). The CDR3 sequence: CASSESDSLNTEAFF. The CDR3 DNA follows: TGTGCCAGCAGTGAGTCGGACAGCCTTAACACTGAAGCTTTCTTT.